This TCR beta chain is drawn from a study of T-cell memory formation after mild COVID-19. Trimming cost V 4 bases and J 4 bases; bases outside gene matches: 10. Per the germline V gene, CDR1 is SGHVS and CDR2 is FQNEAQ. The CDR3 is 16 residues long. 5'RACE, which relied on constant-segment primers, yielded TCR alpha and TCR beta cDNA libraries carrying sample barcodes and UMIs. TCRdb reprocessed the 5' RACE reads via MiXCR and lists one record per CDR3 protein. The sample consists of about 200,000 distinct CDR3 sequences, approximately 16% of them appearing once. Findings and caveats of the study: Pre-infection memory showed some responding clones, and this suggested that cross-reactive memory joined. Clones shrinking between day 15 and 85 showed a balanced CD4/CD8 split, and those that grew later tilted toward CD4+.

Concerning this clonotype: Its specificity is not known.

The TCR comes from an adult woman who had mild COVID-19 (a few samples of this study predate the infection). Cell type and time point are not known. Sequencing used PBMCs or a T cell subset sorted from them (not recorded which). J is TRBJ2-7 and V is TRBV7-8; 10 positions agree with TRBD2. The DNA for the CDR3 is TGTGCCAGCAGCTCCCAAAGCGGGAGGGCCGTGTACGAGCAGTACTTC. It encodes CASSSQSGRAVYEQYF.